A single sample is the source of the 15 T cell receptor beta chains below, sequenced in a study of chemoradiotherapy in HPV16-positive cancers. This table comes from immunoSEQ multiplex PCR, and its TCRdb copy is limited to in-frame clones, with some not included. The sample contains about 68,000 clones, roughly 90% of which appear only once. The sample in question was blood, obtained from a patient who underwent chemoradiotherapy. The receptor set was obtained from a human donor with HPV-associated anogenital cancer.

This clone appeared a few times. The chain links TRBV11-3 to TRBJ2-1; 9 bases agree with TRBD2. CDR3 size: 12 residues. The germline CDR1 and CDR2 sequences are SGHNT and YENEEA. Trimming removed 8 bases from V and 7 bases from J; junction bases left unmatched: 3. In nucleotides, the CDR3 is TGTGCCAGCGCTACTAGCGGGAATGAGCAGTTCTTC. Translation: CASATSGNEQFF.

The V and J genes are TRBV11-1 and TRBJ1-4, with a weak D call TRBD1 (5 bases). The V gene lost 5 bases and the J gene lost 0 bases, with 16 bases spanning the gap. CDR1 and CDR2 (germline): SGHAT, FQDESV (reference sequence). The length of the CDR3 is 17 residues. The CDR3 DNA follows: TGTGCCAGCAGCCCCCGACAGTACCTTGCAACTAATGAAAAACTGTTTTTT. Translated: CASSPRQYLATNEKLFF.

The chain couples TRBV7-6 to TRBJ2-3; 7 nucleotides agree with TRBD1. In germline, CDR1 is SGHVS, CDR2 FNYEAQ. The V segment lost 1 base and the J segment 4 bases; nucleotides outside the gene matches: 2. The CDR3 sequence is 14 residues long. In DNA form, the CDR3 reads TGTGCCAGCAGCTTAGAGGGGGCTGCAGATACGCAGTATTTT. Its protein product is CASSLEGAADTQYF.

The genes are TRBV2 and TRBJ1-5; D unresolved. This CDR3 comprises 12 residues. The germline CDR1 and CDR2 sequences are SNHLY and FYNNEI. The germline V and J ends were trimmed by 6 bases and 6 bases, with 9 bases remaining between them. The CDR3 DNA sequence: TGTGCCAGCAGAGGAGGGAGTCAGCCCCAGCATTTT. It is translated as CASRGGSQPQHF.

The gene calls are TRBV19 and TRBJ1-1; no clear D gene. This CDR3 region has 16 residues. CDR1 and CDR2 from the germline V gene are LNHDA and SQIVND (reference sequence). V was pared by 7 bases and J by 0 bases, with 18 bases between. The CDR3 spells CASTRTAGSMNTEAFF. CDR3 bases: TGTGCCAGTACCCGAACCGCGGGCAGCATGAACACTGAAGCTTTCTTT.

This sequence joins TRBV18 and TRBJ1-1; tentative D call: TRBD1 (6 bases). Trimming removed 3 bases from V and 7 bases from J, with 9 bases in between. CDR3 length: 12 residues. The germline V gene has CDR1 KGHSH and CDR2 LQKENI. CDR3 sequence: CASSPGTYEAFF. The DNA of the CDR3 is TGTGCCAGCTCACCTGGGACATATGAAGCTTTCTTT.

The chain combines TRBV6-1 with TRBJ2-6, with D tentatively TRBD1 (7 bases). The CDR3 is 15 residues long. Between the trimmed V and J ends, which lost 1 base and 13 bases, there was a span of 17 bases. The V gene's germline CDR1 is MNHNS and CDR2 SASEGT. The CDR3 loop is CASSEDGRGVSVLTF. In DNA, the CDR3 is TGTGCCAGCAGTGAAGATGGCAGGGGGGTATCGGTCCTGACTTTC.

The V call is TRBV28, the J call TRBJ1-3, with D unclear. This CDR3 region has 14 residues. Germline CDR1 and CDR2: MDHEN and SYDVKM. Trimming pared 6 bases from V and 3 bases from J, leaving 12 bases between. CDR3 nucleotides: TGTGCCAGCAGGGGTAAGCAGTTTGGAAACACCATATATTTT. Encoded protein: CASRGKQFGNTIYF.

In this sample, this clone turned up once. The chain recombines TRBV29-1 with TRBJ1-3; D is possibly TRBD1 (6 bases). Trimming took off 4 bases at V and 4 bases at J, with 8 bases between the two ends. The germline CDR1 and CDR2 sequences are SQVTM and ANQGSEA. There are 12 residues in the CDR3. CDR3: CSVARGGNTIYF. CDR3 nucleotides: TGCAGCGTTGCCAGGGGCGGAAACACCATATATTTT.

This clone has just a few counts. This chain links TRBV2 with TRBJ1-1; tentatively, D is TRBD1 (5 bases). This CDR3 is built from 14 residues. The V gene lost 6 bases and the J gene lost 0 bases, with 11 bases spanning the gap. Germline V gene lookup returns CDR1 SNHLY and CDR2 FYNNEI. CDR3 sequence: CASRPGTVNTEAFF. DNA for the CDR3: TGTGCCAGCAGGCCCGGGACGGTGAACACTGAAGCTTTCTTT.

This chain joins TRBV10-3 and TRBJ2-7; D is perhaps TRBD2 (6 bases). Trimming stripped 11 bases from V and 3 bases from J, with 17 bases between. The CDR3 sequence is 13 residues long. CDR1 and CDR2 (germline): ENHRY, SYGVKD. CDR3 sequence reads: CAGRTGGDYEQYF. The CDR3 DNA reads TGTGCCGGCCGGACCGGGGGAGACTACGAGCAGTACTTC.

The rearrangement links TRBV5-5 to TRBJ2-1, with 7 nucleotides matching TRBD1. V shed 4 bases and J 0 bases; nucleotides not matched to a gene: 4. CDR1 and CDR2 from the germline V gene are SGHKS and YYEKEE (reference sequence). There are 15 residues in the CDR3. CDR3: CASSIRDSSYNEQFF. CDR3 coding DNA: TGTGCCAGCAGCATCCGGGACAGCTCCTACAATGAGCAGTTCTTC. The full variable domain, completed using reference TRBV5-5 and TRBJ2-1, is DAGVTQSPTHLIKTRGQQVTLRCSPISGHKSVSWYQQVLGQGPQFIFQYYEKEERGRGNFPDRFSARQFPNYSSELNVNALLLGDSALYLCASSIRDSSYNEQFFGPGTRLTVL.

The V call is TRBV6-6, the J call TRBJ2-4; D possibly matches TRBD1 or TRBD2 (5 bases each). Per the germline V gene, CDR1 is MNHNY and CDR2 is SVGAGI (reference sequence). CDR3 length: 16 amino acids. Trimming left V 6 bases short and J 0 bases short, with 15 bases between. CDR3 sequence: CASRPPGTLAKNIQYF. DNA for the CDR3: TGTGCCAGCAGGCCCCCAGGGACCTTAGCCAAAAACATTCAGTACTTC.

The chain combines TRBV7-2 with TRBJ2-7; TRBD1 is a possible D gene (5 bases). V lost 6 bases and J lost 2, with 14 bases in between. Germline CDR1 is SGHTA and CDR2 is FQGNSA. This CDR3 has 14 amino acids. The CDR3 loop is CASSTAQGPYEQYF. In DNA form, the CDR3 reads TGTGCCAGCAGTACTGCGCAGGGTCCCTACGAGCAGTACTTC. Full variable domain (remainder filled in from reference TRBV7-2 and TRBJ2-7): GAGVSQSPSNKVTEKGKDVELRCDPISGHTALYWYRQSLGQGLEFLIYFQGNSAPDKSGLPSDRFSAERTGGSVSTLTIQRTQQEDSAVYLCASSTAQGPYEQYFGPGTRLTVT.

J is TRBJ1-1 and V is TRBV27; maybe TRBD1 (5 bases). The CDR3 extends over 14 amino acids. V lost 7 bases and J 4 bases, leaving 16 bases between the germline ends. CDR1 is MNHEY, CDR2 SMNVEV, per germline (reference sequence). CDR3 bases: TGTGCCAGCAACCCCTTTTCAGGGCGCACTGAAGCTTTCTTT. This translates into CASNPFSGRTEAFF.